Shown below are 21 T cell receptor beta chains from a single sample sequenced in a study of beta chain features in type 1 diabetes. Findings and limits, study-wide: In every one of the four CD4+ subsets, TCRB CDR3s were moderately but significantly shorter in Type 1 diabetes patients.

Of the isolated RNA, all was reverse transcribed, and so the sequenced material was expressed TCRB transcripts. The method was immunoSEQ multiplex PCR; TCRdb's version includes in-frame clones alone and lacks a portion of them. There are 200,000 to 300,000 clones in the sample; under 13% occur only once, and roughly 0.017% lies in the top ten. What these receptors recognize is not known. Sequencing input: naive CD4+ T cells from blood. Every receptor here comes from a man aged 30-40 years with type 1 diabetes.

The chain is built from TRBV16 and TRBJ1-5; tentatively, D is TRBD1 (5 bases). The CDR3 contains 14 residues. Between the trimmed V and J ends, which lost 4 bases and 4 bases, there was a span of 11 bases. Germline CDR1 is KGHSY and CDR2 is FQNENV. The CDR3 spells CASSPRGGNQPQHF. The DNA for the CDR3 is TGTGCCAGCAGCCCGCGGGGGGGAAATCAGCCCCAGCATTTT.

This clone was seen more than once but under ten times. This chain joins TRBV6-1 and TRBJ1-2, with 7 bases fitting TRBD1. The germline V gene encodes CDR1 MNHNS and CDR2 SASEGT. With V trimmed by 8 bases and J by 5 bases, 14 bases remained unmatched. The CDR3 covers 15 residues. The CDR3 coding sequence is TGTGCCAGCGTGGACCCCAGGGGGGCCGGGTATGGCTACACCTTC. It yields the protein CASVDPRGAGYGYTF.

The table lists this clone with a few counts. The CDR3 coding sequence is TGTGCCAGCAGTCGACAGGTTAACACCGGGGAGCTGTTTTTT. Encoded protein: CASSRQVNTGELFF. The rearrangement joins TRBV6-5 to TRBJ2-2; weak D call: TRBD1 (6 bases). Germline lookup yields CDR1 MNHEY and CDR2 SVGAGI. This CDR3 is 14 amino acids long. Trimming pared 5 bases from V and 2 bases from J, leaving 9 bases between.

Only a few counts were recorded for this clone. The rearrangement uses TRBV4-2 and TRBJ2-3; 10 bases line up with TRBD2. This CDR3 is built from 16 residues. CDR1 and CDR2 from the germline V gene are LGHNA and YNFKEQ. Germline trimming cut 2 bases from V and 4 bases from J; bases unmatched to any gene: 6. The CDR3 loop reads CASSQQAGGIADTQYF. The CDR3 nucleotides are TGTGCCAGCAGCCAACAAGCGGGGGGGATCGCAGATACGCAGTATTTT.

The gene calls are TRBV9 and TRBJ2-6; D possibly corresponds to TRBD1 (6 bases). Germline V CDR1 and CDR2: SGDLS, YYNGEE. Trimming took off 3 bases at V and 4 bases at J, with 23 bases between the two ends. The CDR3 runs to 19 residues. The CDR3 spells CASSAGTTHATGGANVLTF. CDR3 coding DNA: TGTGCCAGCAGCGCAGGGACAACCCACGCCACGGGGGGGGCCAACGTCCTGACTTTC. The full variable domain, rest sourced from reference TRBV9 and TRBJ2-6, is DSGVTQTPKHLITATGQRVTLRCSPRSGDLSVYWYQQSLDQGLQFLIQYYNGEERAKGNILERFSAQQFPDLHSELNLSSLELGDSALYFCASSAGTTHATGGANVLTFGAGSRLTVL.

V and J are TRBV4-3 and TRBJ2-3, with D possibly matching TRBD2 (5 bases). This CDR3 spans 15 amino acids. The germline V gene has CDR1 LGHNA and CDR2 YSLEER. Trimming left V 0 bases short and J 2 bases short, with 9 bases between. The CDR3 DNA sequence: TGCGCCAGCAGCCAAGATTGGGGAGTCACAGATACGCAGTATTTT. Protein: CASSQDWGVTDTQYF.

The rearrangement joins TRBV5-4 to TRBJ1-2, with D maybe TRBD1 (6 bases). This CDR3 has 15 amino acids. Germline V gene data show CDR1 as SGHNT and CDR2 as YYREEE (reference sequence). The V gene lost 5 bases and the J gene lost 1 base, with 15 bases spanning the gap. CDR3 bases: TGTGCCAGCAGATCTGGCGGGGGCGATAACTATGGCTACACCTTC. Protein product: CASRSGGGDNYGYTF.

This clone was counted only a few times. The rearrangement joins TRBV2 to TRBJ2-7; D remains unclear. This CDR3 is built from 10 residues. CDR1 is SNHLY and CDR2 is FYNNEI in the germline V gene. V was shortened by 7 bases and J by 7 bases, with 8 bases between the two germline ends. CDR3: CASNSGEQYF. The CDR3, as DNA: TGTGCCAGCAATTCCGGGGAGCAGTACTTC.

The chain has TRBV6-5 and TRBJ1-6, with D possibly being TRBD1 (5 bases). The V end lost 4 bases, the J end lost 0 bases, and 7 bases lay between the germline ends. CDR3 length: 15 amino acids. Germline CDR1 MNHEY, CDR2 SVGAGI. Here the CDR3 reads CASSSTVSYNSPLHF. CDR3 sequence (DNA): TGTGCCAGCAGTTCGACAGTCTCCTATAATTCACCCCTCCACTTT.

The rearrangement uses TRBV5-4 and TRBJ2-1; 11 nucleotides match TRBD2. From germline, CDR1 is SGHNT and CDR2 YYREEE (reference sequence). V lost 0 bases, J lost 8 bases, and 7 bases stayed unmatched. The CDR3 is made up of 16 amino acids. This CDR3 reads CASSLAGSGGGYEQFF. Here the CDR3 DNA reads TGTGCCAGCAGCTTGGCAGGTAGCGGGGGGGGCTATGAGCAGTTCTTC. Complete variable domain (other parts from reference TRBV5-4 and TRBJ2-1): ETGVTQSPTHLIKTRGQQVTLRCSSQSGHNTVSWYQQALGQGPQFIFQYYREEENGRGNFPPRFSGLQFPNYSSELNVNALELDDSALYLCASSLAGSGGGYEQFFGPGTRLTVL.

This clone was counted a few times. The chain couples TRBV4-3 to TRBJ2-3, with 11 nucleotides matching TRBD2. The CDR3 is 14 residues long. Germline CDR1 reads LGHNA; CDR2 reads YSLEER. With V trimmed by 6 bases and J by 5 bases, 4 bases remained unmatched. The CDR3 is CASSSGGAGDTQYF. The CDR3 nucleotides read TGCGCCAGCAGTAGCGGGGGGGCCGGAGATACGCAGTATTTT.

For the CDR3, the DNA is TGTGCCATCAGTGGATGGGACAGGGGGAACACTGAAGCTTTCTTT. Its protein product is CAISGWDRGNTEAFF. The chain employs TRBV10-3 and TRBJ1-1; 10 nucleotides line up with TRBD1. Per the germline V gene, CDR1 is ENHRY and CDR2 is SYGVKD. Unmatched junction bases numbered 3, after V lost 4 bases and J lost 1 base. The CDR3 contains 15 residues.

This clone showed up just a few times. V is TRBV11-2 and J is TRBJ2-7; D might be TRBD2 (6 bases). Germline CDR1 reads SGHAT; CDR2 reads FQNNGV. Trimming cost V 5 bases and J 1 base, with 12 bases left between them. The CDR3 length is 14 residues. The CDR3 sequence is CASSDLGTSYEQYF. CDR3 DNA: TGTGCCAGCAGCGACCTCGGGACTTCCTACGAGCAGTACTTC.

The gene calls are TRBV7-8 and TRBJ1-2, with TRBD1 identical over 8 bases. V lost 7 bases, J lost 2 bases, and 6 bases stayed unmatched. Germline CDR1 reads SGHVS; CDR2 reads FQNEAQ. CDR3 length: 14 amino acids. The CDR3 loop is CASTLDRGNYGYTF. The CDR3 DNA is TGTGCCAGCACCCTAGACAGGGGAAACTATGGCTACACCTTC.

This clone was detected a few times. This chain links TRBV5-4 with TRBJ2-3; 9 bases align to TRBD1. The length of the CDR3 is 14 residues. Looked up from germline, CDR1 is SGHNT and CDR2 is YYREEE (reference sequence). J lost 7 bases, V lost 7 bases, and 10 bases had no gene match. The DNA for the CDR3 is TGTGCCAGCGAACCGGGACAGGGTAGTCATACGCAGTATTTT. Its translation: CASEPGQGSHTQYF.

The CDR3 is CASSLGYPQGIAFF. The CDR3 DNA is TGCGCCAGCAGCTTGGGTTACCCCCAGGGAATAGCTTTCTTT. V and J are TRBV5-1 and TRBJ1-1; TRBD1 might be the D (5 bases). The germline CDR1 and CDR2 sequences are SGHRS and YFSETQ. This CDR3 is built from 14 residues. V lost 0 bases to trimming and J lost 10 bases, with 16 bases between them.

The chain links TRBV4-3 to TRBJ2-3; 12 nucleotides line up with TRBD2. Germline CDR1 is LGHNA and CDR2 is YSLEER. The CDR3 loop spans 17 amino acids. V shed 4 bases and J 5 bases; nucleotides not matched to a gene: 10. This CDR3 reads CASSPAASGGAKDTQYF. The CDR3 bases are TGCGCCAGCAGCCCCGCAGCTAGCGGGGGGGCTAAAGATACGCAGTATTTT.

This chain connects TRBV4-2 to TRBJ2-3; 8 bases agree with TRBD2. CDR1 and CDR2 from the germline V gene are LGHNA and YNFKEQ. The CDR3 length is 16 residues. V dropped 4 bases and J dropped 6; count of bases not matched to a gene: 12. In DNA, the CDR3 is TGTGCCAGCAGCCCCCCTTCAACGGGGGGGCTGGATACGCAGTATTTT. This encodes CASSPPSTGGLDTQYF.

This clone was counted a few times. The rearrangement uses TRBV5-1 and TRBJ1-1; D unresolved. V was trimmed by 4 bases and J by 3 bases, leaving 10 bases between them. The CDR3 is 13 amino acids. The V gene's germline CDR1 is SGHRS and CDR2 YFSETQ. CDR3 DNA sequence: TGCGCCAGCAGCCTCGACATAGACACTGAAGCTTTCTTT. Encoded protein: CASSLDIDTEAFF.

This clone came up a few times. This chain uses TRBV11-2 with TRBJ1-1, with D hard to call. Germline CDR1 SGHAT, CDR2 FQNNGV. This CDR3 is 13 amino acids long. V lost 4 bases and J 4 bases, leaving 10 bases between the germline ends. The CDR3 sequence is CASSSRFGTEAFF. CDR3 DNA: TGTGCCAGCAGCTCCAGGTTCGGCACTGAAGCTTTCTTT.

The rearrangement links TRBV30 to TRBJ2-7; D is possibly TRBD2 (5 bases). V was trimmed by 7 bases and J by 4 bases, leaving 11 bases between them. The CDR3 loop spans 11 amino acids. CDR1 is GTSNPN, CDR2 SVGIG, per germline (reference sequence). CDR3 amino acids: CASGVKYEQYF. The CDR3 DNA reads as TGTGCCTCCGGGGTGAAGTACGAGCAGTACTTC.